These T cell receptor beta chains were read from a single sample in a study of blood T cell repertoires in COVID-19. Produced via immunoSEQ multiplex PCR; TCRdb's table is partial and in-frame only. The table includes fewer than 45,000 clones, roughly 78% detected once. Sequenced sample: peripheral blood. The receptor set was obtained from a man aged 55 to 70 with acute or convalescent COVID-19. Each CDR3 is given with its conserved first and last residue. The order of the fields is D gene, J gene, V gene, clone size, CDR3 protein, CDR3 DNA. D genes are given only for firm matches. Only part of the rows carry a size: once, few, many, or a class if the clone is expanded.

TRBD2 TRBJ2-7 TRBV10-3 . CAISLAGVDEQYF TGTGCCATCAGTCTAGCGGGAGTGGACGAGCAGTACTTC
. TRBJ2-3 TRBV24-1 . CATQQNTDTQYF TGTGCCACCCAACAAAATACAGATACGCAGTATTTT
TRBD1 TRBJ2-3 TRBV6-2/TRBV6-3 . CASSKGVGTGSTDTQYF TGTGCCAGCAGCAAGGGAGTGGGGACAGGGAGCACAGATACGCAGTATTTT
. TRBJ2-1 TRBV11-3 once CASSLASGVRFNEQFF TGTGCCAGCAGCTTAGCAAGCGGAGTCCGATTCAATGAGCAGTTCTTC
TRBD1 TRBJ2-1 TRBV6-1 once CASSDPGGVSYNEQFF TGTGCCAGCAGTGACCCAGGGGGCGTGTCGTACAATGAGCAGTTCTTC
. TRBJ2-5 TRBV6-1 . CASSEVRAAGTQYF TGTGCCAGCAGTGAAGTCAGGGCAGCGGGGACCCAGTACTTC
TRBD1 TRBJ2-4 TRBV5-1 . CASSYNRGVQNIQYF TGCGCCAGCAGCTATAACAGGGGAGTGCAAAACATTCAGTACTTC
TRBD2 TRBJ2-7 TRBV5-4 . CASSSLLTSGRYEQYF TGTGCCAGCAGCTCCCTGTTGACTAGCGGGAGATACGAGCAGTACTTC
TRBD2 TRBJ2-1 TRBV6-5 once CATLGLENEQFF TGTGCCACCCTGGGACTAGAGAATGAGCAGTTCTTC
. TRBJ2-5 TRBV29-1 . CSVRYAGETQYF TGCAGCGTTAGATACGCGGGAGAGACCCAGTACTTC
TRBD1 TRBJ2-5 TRBV19 few CARRTGATKTQYF TGTGCCAGGCGGACAGGGGCTACGAAGACCCAGTACTTC
. TRBJ1-3 TRBV19 once CASRPLDGSSGNTIYF TGTGCCAGTAGGCCCTTGGACGGGAGCTCTGGAAACACCATATATTTT
. TRBJ1-3 TRBV28 . CASSLFGHRSGNTIYF TGTGCCAGCAGTTTATTCGGACACCGCTCTGGAAACACCATATATTTT
TRBD1 TRBJ1-1 TRBV10-1 few CASSRQGLSTEAFF TGCGCCAGCAGTAGACAGGGGTTAAGCACTGAAGCTTTCTTT
TRBD1 TRBJ2-7 TRBV4-1 . CASSQAPGTGGSYEQYF TGCGCCAGCAGCCAAGCCCCCGGGACAGGGGGCTCCTACGAGCAGTACTTC
TRBD2 TRBJ2-1 TRBV5-6 once CASSLYRPGRVVMYNEQFF TGTGCCAGCAGCTTGTATCGCCCTGGGAGGGTAGTCATGTACAATGAGCAGTTCTTC
TRBD2 TRBJ2-1 TRBV5-4 . CASSSPFGSGRRNEQFF TGTGCCAGCAGCTCACCCTTTGGTAGCGGGAGAAGGAATGAGCAGTTCTTC
TRBD2 TRBJ2-5 TRBV29-1 . CSVDGSSGSWETQYF TGCAGCGTTGATGGCTCTAGCGGGAGTTGGGAGACCCAGTACTTC
TRBD1 TRBJ1-6 TRBV27 . CASSTIRQGQPPLHF TGTGCCAGCAGTACTATTCGACAGGGTCAGCCACCCCTCCACTTT
TRBD1 TRBJ2-7 TRBV19 . CASSIAGGYLEQYF TGTGCCAGTAGTATTGCAGGGGGCTATTTGGAGCAGTACTTC
TRBD1 TRBJ1-3 TRBV7-9 . CASSLPDRARGNTIYF TGTGCCAGCAGCTTACCGGACAGGGCAAGAGGAAACACCATATATTTT
TRBD1 TRBJ1-2 TRBV19 . CARRTGGISRGDGYTF TGTGCCAGGAGGACAGGGGGCATTTCAAGGGGCGACGGCTACACCTTC
. TRBJ2-5 TRBV23-1 . CASSQSAVGFRKEEETQYF TGCGCCAGCAGTCAATCGGCGGTGGGATTCCGTAAGGAGGAAGAGACCCAGTACTTC
TRBD2 TRBJ2-5 TRBV3-1/TRBV3-2 . CASSQDKLAGVGETQYF TGTGCCAGCAGCCAAGACAAACTAGCGGGAGTCGGAGAGACCCAGTACTTC
TRBD2 TRBJ2-1 TRBV25-1 few CATGTSGRSVQFF TGTGCCACCGGGACTAGCGGGAGAAGTGTGCAGTTCTTC
. TRBJ2-7 TRBV6-6 . CASSYRGGEQYF TGTGCCAGCAGTTACAGGGGTGGCGAGCAGTACTTC
TRBD2 TRBJ2-1 TRBV5-1 . CASSLAGREVFVGYNEQFF TGCGCCAGCAGCTTGGCCGGGCGGGAGGTGTTCGTAGGCTACAATGAGCAGTTCTTC
TRBD1 TRBJ1-2 TRBV29-1 . CSGGDRKGYGYTF TGCAGCGGGGGGGACAGGAAGGGTTATGGCTACACCTTC
TRBD1 TRBJ2-1 TRBV12-3/TRBV12-4 . CASRNRGVVQFF TGTGCCAGCAGAAACAGGGGGGTTGTGCAGTTCTTC
TRBD1 TRBJ2-3 TRBV7-9 . CASSSRTGVFEGSDTQYF TGTGCCAGCAGCTCCCGGACAGGGGTGTTTGAAGGTTCAGATACGCAGTATTTT
. TRBJ2-7 TRBV5-1 few CASSLSGGITHEQYF TGCGCCAGCAGCTTGTCTGGCGGTATCACCCACGAGCAGTACTTC
. TRBJ1-1 TRBV4-2 . CASSQYSGTSLSIAEAFF TGTGCCAGCAGCCAATATTCCGGGACATCGTTATCCATTGCTGAAGCTTTCTTT
TRBD1 TRBJ2-1 TRBV7-9 once CASSLLRQGPTTYNEQFF TGTGCCAGCAGCTTACTTCGACAGGGCCCAACAACCTACAATGAGCAGTTCTTC
. TRBJ2-7 TRBV18 . CASSPPGTYEQYF TGTGCCAGCTCACCGCCAGGGACCTACGAGCAGTACTTC
. TRBJ2-2 TRBV7-9 . CASSATGRGTGELFF TGTGCCAGCAGCGCCACAGGGAGGGGGACCGGGGAGCTGTTTTTT
TRBD1 TRBJ2-7 TRBV11-3 . CASSLGQGFDEQYF TGTGCCAGCAGCTTAGGACAGGGGTTCGACGAGCAGTACTTC
. TRBJ2-1 TRBV4-3 . CASSQDQGHEQFF TGCGCCAGCAGCCAAGATCAGGGTCATGAGCAGTTCTTC
TRBD2 TRBJ2-5 TRBV6-2/TRBV6-3 . CASSWSGTRETQYF TGTGCCAGCAGTTGGAGCGGGACCAGGGAGACCCAGTACTTC
. TRBJ1-2 TRBV19 . CASSMLGVGYTF TGTGCCAGTAGTATGTTAGGGGTCGGCTACACCTTC
TRBD1 TRBJ2-3 TRBV9 . CASSAGQGAITDTQYF TGTGCCAGCAGCGCCGGACAGGGGGCTATAACAGATACGCAGTATTTT
TRBD1 TRBJ2-1 TRBV7-6 . CASSEQGALSYNEQFF TGTGCCAGCAGCGAACAGGGGGCCCTCTCCTACAATGAGCAGTTCTTC
TRBD1 TRBJ1-3 TRBV5-4 . CASSFNRQGTDTIYF TGTGCCAGCAGCTTCAATCGACAGGGGACGGACACCATATATTTT
. TRBJ1-5 TRBV19 . CASSIEVGQGRNQPQHF TGTGCCAGTAGTATAGAGGTGGGGCAGGGAAGAAATCAGCCCCAGCATTTT
TRBD1 TRBJ2-7 TRBV24-1 few CATSDSGQGVGYEQYF TGTGCCACCAGTGATTCAGGACAGGGAGTGGGCTACGAGCAGTACTTC
TRBD1 TRBJ2-5 TRBV2 . CASRDRAPIETQYF TGTGCCAGCAGGGACAGGGCCCCGATTGAGACCCAGTACTTC
. TRBJ1-1 TRBV10-3 . CAISDVGGGTEAFF TGTGCCATCAGTGATGTGGGTGGCGGGACTGAAGCTTTCTTT
TRBD2 TRBJ2-1 TRBV5-1 . CASSLTGGINEQFF TGCGCCAGCAGCTTAACGGGGGGTATCAATGAGCAGTTCTTC
TRBD2 TRBJ2-2 TRBV19 once CASHPGGMNTGELFF TGTGCCAGCCACCCGGGGGGGATGAACACCGGGGAGCTGTTTTTT
. TRBJ1-5 TRBV7-5 . CARSQDRGSNQPQHF TGTGCCAGAAGCCAGGACAGGGGTAGCAATCAGCCCCAGCATTTT
TRBD1 TRBJ2-1 TRBV10-3 . CATLTGVQGYNEQFF TGTGCCACCCTTACAGGGGTTCAGGGCTACAATGAGCAGTTCTTC
. TRBJ1-1 TRBV12-3/TRBV12-4 . CASSSGGRGAFF TGTGCCAGCAGTTCTGGTGGCAGGGGAGCTTTCTTT